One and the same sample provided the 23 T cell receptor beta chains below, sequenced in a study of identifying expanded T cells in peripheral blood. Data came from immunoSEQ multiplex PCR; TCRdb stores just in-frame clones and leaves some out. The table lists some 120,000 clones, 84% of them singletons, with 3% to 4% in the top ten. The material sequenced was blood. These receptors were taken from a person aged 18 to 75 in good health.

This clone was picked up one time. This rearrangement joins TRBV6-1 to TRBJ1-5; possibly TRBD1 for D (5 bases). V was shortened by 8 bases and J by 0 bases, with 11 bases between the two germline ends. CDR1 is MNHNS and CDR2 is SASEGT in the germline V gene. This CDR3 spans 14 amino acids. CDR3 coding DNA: TGTGCCAGCCAAGGGGATTATAGCAATCAGCCCCAGCATTTT. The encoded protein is CASQGDYSNQPQHF.

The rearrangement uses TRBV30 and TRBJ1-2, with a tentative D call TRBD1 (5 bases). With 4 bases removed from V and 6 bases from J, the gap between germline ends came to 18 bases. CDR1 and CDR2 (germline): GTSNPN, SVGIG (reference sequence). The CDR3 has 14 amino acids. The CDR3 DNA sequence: TGTGCCTGGACCGGGCTGTATAGGGGCCATGGCTACACCTTC. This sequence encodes CAWTGLYRGHGYTF.

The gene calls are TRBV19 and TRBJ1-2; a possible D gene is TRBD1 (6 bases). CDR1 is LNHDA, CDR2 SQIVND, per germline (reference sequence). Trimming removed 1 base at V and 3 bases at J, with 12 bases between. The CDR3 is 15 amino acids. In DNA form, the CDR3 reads TGTGCCAGTAGTATAGGAAACAGGGATCACTATGGCTACACCTTC. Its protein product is CASSIGNRDHYGYTF.

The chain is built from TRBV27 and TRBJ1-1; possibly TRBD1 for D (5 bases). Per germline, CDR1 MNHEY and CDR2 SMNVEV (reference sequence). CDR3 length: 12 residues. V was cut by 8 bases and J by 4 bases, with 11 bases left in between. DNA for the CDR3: TGTGCCAGCCGGGCGGGGGTCACTGAAGCTTTCTTT. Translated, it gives CASRAGVTEAFF.

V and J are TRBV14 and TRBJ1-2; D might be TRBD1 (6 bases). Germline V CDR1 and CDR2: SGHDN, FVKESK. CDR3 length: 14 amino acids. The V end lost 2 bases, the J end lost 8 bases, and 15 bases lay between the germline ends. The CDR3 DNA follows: TGTGCCAGCAGCCAAATAGATAGGGGGGCCGGCTACACCTTC. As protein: CASSQIDRGAGYTF.

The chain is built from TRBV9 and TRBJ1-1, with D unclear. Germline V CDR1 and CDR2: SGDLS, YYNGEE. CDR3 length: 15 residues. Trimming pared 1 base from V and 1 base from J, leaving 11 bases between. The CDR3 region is CASSVIGESNTEAFF. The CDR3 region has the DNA TGTGCCAGCAGCGTAATCGGGGAATCGAACACTGAAGCTTTCTTT. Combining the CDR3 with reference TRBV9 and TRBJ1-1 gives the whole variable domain DSGVTQTPKHLITATGQRVTLRCSPRSGDLSVYWYQQSLDQGLQFLIQYYNGEERAKGNILERFSAQQFPDLHSELNLSSLELGDSALYFCASSVIGESNTEAFFGQGTRLTVV.

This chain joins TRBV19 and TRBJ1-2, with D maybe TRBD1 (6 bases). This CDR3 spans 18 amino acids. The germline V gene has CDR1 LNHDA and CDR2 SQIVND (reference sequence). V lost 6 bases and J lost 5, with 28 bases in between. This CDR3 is CASSMSRGGAHYPYGYTF. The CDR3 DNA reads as TGTGCCAGTAGCATGAGTCGGGGGGGGGCCCACTATCCGTATGGCTACACCTTC.

CDR3 bases: TGTGCCAGCAGCTTAGTAGGGACAGGGTCGAAGGAGCAGTACTTC. It is translated as CASSLVGTGSKEQYF. The chain has TRBV7-2 and TRBJ2-7, with 9 positions matching TRBD1. V lost 1 base to trimming and J lost 7 bases; unmatched junction nucleotides: 8. From germline, CDR1 is SGHTA and CDR2 FQGNSA. The CDR3 is 15 amino acids. The full variable domain, with the rest looked up from reference TRBV7-2 and TRBJ2-7, is GAGVSQSPSNKVTEKGKDVELRCDPISGHTALYWYRQSLGQGLEFLIYFQGNSAPDKSGLPSDRFSAERTGGSVSTLTIQRTQQEDSAVYLCASSLVGTGSKEQYFGPGTRLTVT.

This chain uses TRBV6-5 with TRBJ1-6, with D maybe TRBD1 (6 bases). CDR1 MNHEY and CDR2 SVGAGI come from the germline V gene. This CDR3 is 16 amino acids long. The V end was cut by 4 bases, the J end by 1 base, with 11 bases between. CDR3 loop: CASSFRQGSYNSPLHF. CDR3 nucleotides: TGTGCCAGCAGTTTTCGCCAGGGGTCCTATAATTCACCCCTCCACTTT.

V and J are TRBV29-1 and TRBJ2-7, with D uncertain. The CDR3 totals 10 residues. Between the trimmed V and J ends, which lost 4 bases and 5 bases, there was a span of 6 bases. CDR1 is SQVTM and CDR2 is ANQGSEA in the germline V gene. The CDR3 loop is CSVVQHEQYF. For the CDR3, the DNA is TGCAGCGTTGTCCAACACGAGCAGTACTTC.

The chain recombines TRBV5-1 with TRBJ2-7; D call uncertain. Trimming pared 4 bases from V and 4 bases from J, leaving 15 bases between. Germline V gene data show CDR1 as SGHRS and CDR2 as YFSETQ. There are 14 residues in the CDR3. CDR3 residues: CASSPSPTEYEQYF. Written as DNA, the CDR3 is TGCGCCAGCAGCCCCTCCCCCACCGAATACGAGCAGTACTTC. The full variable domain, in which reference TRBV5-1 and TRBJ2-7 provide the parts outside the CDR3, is KAGVTQTPRYLIKTRGQQVTLSCSPISGHRSVSWYQQTPGQGLQFLFEYFSETQRNKGNFPGRFSGRQFSNSRSEMNVSTLELGDSALYLCASSPSPTEYEQYFGPGTRLTVT.

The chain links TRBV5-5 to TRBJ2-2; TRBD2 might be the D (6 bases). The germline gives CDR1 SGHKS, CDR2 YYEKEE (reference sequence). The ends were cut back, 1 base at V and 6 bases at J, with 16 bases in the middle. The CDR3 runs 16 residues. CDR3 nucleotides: TGTGCCAGCAGCTTGTCCCCGGGGGTGATGGCCGGGGAGCTGTTTTTT. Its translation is CASSLSPGVMAGELFF. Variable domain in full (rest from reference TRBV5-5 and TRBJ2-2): DAGVTQSPTHLIKTRGQQVTLRCSPISGHKSVSWYQQVLGQGPQFIFQYYEKEERGRGNFPDRFSARQFPNYSSELNVNALLLGDSALYLCASSLSPGVMAGELFFGEGSRLTVL.

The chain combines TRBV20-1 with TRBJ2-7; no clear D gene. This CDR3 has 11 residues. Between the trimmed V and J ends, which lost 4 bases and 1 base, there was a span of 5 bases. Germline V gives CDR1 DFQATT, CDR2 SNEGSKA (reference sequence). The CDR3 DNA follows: TGCAGTGCTACTCCATCCTACGAGCAGTACTTC. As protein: CSATPSYEQYF.

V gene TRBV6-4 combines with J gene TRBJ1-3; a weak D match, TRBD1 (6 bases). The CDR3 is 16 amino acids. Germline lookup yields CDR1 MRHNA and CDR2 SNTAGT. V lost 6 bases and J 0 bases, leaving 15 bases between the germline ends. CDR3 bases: TGTGCCAGCAGAGTAACCGGGACAAGCTCTGGAAACACCATATATTTT. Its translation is CASRVTGTSSGNTIYF.

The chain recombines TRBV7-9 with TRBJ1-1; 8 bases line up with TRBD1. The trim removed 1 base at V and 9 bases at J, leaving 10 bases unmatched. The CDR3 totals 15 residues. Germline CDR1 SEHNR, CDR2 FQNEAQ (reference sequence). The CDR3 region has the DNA TGTGCCAGCAGCTTAGAGTGGGGGGGACAGGTTAAAGCTTTCTTT. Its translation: CASSLEWGGQVKAFF. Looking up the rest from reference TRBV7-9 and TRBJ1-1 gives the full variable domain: DTGVSQNPRHKITKRGQNVTFRCDPISEHNRLYWYRQTLGQGPEFLTYFQNEAQLEKSRLLSDRFSAERPKGSFSTLEIQRTEQGDSAMYLCASSLEWGGQVKAFFGQGTRLTVV.

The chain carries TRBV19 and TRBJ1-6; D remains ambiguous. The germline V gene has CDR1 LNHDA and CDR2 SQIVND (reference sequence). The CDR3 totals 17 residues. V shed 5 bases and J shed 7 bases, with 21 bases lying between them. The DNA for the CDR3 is TGTGCCAGTAGTTCCGGCGACGGGTGGCAGTACAATTCACCCCTCCACTTT. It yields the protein CASSSGDGWQYNSPLHF.

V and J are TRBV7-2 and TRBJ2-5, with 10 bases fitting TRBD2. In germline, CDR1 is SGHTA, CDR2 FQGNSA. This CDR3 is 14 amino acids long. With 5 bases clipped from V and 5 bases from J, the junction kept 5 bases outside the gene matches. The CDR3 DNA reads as TGTGCCAGCAGCAGGGGACTAGCGACGGAGACCCAGTACTTC. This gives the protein CASSRGLATETQYF.

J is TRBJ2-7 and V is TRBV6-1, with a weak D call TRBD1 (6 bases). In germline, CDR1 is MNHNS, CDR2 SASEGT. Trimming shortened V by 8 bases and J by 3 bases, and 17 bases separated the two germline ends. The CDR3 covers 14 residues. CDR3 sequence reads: CASGGRRQVYEQYF. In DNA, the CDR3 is TGTGCCAGCGGTGGAAGGCGACAGGTCTACGAGCAGTACTTC.

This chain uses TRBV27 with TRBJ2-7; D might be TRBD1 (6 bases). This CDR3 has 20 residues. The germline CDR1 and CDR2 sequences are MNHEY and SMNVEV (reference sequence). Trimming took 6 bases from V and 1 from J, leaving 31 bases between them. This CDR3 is CASSRGHTSVRGRRSYEQYF. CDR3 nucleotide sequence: TGTGCCAGCAGCCGGGGACACACCTCGGTCAGGGGTCGGAGGTCCTACGAGCAGTACTTC.

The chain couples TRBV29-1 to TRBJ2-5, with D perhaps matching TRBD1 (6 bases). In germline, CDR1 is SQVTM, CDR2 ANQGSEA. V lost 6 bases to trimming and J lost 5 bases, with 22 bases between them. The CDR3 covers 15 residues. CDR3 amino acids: CSVVYFDRYSETQYF. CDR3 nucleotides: TGCAGCGTAGTTTACTTCGACAGGTACTCGGAGACCCAGTACTTC.

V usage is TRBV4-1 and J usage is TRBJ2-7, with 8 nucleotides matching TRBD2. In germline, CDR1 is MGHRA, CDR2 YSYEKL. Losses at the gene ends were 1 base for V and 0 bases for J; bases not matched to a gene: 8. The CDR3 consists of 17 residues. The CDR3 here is CASSQGRGGIPSYEQYF. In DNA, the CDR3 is TGCGCCAGCAGCCAAGGACGGGGGGGGATTCCCTCCTACGAGCAGTACTTC.

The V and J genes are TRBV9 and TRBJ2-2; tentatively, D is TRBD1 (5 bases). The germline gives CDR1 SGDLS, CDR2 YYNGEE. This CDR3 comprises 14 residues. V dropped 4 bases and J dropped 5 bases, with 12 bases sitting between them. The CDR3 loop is CASSPLGVTGELFF. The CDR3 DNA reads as TGTGCCAGCAGCCCATTAGGGGTTACCGGGGAGCTGTTTTTT.

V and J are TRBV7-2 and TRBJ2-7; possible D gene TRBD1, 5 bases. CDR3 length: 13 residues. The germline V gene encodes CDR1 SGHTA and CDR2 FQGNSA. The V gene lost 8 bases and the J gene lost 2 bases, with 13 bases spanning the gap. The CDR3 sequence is CASGFSGTYEQYF. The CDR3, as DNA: TGTGCCAGCGGGTTCTCAGGGACCTACGAGCAGTACTTC.